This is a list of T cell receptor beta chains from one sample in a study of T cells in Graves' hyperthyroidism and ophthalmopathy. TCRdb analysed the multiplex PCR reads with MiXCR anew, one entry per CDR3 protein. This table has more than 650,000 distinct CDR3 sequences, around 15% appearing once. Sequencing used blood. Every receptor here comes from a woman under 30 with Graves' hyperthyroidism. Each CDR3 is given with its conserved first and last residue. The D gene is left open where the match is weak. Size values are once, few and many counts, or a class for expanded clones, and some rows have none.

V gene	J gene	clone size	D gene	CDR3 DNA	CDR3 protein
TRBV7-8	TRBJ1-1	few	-	TGTGCCAGCAGCTTAAGTAGGTCAGTTCGGATGAACACTGAAGCTTTCTTT	CASSLSRSVRMNTEAFF
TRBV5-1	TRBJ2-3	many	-	TGCGCCAGCAGCCCAGAGGTGGGGAGTTCCACAGATACGCAGTATTTT	CASSPEVGSSTDTQYF
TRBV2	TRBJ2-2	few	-	TGTGCCAGCTACCCGACGGATTTCACCGGGGAGCTGTTTTTT	CASYPTDFTGELFF
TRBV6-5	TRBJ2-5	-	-	TGTGCCAGCAGTTATTTGACCGGCGGAGAGACCCAGTACTTC	CASSYLTGGETQYF
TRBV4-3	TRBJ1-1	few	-	TGCGCCAGCAGCCAAGAAAGGGGCAGGATGAACACTGAAGCTTTCTTT	CASSQERGRMNTEAFF
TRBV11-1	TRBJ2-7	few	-	TGTGCCAGCAGCTTCATGTCAGACATCTACGAGCAGTACTTC	CASSFMSDIYEQYF
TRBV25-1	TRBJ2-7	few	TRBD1	TGTGCCAGCAGTGATCAGGGGGACAGGAGCTCCTACGAGCAGTACTTC	CASSDQGDRSSYEQYF
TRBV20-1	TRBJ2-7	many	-	TGCAGTGCAATACAGTTGAGCTCCTACGAGCAGTACTTC	CSAIQLSSYEQYF
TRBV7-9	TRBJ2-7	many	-	TGTGCCAGCAGCCCCACGTCTGCGGGCCCCGCCTACGAGCAGTACTTC	CASSPTSAGPAYEQYF
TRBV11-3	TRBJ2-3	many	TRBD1	TGTGCCAGCAGCCCAAGGACAGGGGTAGATACGCAGTATTTT	CASSPRTGVDTQYF
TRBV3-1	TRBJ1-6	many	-	TGTGCCAGCGGGAACGCCTATAATTCACCCCTCCACTTT	CASGNAYNSPLHF
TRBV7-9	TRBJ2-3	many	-	TGTGCCAGCAGCTTAATCCCCGGGTGGCTAGCGTTAACAGATACGCAGTATTTT	CASSLIPGWLALTDTQYF
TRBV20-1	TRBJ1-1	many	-	TGCAGTGCTAGCAGCCAGGGTATGGGAGCTTTCTTT	CSASSQGMGAFF
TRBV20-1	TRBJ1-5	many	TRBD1	TGCAGTGCTAGAGATACGGACAGGGGGCATGTTCAGCCCCAGCATTTT	CSARDTDRGHVQPQHF
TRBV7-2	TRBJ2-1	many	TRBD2	TGTGCCAGCAGCTTTAACCTCACTAGCGGGAGCGGATCCTACAATGAGCAGTTCTTC	CASSFNLTSGSGSYNEQFF
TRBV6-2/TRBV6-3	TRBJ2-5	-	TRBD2	TGTGCCAGCAGACTAGCGGGCACGAAGACCCAGTACTTC	CASRLAGTKTQYF
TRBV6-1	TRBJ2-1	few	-	TGTGCCAGCAGGCTTAGTAGCGGCCCAATTCTCAATGAGCAGTTCTTC	CASRLSSGPILNEQFF
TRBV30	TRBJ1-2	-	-	TGTGCCTGGAGTCCCCGCGGGGGCTTAGGCTACACCTTC	CAWSPRGGLGYTF
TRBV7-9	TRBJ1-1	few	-	TGTGCCAGCAGGTTTCCACCCCTTACAGGACTAAATGTTCAAGCTTTCTTT	CASRFPPLTGLNVQAFF
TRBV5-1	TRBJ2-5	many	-	TGCGCCAGCAGCGTCCGGGGCCAAGAGACCCAGTACTTC	CASSVRGQETQYF
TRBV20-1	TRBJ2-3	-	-	TGCAGTGCCCTTGCCCAGGGCACAGATACGCAGTATTTT	CSALAQGTDTQYF
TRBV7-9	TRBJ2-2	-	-	TGTGCCAGCAGCTTCCAGGGTTTGGCCGGGGAGCTGTTTTTT	CASSFQGLAGELFF
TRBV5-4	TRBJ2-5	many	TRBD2	TGTGCCAGCAGCCCCACTCCTTGGACTAGCGGGAGAAAGTACCCAGAAGAGACCCAGTACTTC	CASSPTPWTSGRKYPEETQYF
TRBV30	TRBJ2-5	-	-	TGTGCCTGGAGTGGAGGCGGTCCCCGGGGAGAGACCCAGTACTTC	CAWSGGGPRGETQYF
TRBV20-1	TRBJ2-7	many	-	TGCAGTGCTACCCCAGGCAAGTCCTACGAGCAGTACTTC	CSATPGKSYEQYF
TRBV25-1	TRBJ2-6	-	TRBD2	TGTGCCAGCAGTTCCCCTAGCGGGGCTGGGGCCAACGTCCTGACTTTC	CASSSPSGAGANVLTF
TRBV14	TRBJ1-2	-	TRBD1	TGTGCCAGCAGCCCTTTCCACAGGGGGCGAGGCTACACCTTC	CASSPFHRGRGYTF
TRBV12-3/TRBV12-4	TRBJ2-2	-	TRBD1	TGTGCCAGCAGTTGGTGGCAGGGGGCGAACACCGGGGAGCTGTTTTTT	CASSWWQGANTGELFF
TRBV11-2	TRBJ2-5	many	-	TGTGCCAGCAGCTTTAGACAGCAAGAGACCCAGTACTTC	CASSFRQQETQYF
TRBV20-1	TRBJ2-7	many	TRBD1	TGCAGTGCCAACAAACGGGACAGGGACACCTACGAGCAGTACTTC	CSANKRDRDTYEQYF
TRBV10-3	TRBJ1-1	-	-	TGTGCCATCAGCAGACAGGAGGGCAACACTGAAGCTTTCTTT	CAISRQEGNTEAFF
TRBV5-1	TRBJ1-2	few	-	TGCGCCAGCAGCTTGGGGGACCCAGGTTGGCATGGCTACACCTTC	CASSLGDPGWHGYTF
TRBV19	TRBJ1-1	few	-	TGTGCCAGTAGTACCCAGAGATTGAACACTGAAGCTTTCTTT	CASSTQRLNTEAFF
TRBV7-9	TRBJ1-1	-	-	TGTGCCAGCAGAAGGGTATTGATGAACACTGAAGCTTTCTTT	CASRRVLMNTEAFF
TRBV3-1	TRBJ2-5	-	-	TGTGCCAGCAACCATTTTGCAGGTACCCAAGAGACCCAGTACTTC	CASNHFAGTQETQYF
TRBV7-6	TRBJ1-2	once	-	TGTGCCAGCAGCAACCCTGGAGGCTACACCTTC	CASSNPGGYTF
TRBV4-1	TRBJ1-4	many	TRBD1	TGCGCCAGCAGCCACCTACAGGGGGCGCACGAAAAACTGTTTTTT	CASSHLQGAHEKLFF
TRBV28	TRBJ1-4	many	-	TGTGCCAGCAGTCCCGCCGTTGCAACTAATGAAAAACTGTTTTTT	CASSPAVATNEKLFF
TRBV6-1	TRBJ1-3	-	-	TGTGCCAGCAGCCCGGTTCGACGGCGAGGTATCTCTGGAAACACCATATATTTT	CASSPVRRRGISGNTIYF
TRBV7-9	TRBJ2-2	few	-	TGTGCCAGCAGCGCCCCCGGGACATCAAACACCGGGGAGCTGTTTTTT	CASSAPGTSNTGELFF
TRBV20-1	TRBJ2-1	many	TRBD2	TGCAGTGCTAGAGATCAAACGGCTAGCGGGAGCTACAATGAGCAGTTCTTC	CSARDQTASGSYNEQFF
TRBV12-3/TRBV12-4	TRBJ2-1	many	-	TGTGCCAGCACCCCCAGGGGGACTCGATACAATGAGCAGTTCTTC	CASTPRGTRYNEQFF
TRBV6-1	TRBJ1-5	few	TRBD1	TGTGCCAGCAGTGCCGGACAGGAGAGCCAGCCCCAGCATTTT	CASSAGQESQPQHF
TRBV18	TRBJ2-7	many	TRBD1	TGTGCCAGCCACCGGACAGGAGACTCCTACGAGCAGTACTTC	CASHRTGDSYEQYF
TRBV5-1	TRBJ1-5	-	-	TGCGCCAGCAGCTCACAGGTGGGTCAGCCCCAGCATTTT	CASSSQVGQPQHF
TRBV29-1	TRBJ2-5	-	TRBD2	TGCAGCGTCGAACTAGCGGGAGGGCGAGAGACCCAGTACTTC	CSVELAGGRETQYF
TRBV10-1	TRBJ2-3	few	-	TGCGCCAGCAGTGAGGGGACACCTAGCACAGATACGCAGTATTTT	CASSEGTPSTDTQYF
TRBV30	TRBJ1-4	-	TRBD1	TGTGCCTGGAGTGGAATACAGGGGACTAATGAAGAACTGTTTTTT	CAWSGIQGTNEELFF
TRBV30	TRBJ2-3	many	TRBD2	TGTGCCTGGAGTAGGACTAGCGGGACTAGCACAGATACGCAGTATTTT	CAWSRTSGTSTDTQYF
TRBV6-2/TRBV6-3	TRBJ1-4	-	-	TGTGCCAGCAGTGACGGCCGACTGTTTTTT	CASSDGRLFF
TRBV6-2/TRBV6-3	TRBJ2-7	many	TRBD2	TGTGCCAGCAGTCGCGGGGGTTTGGAGCAGTACTTC	CASSRGGLEQYF
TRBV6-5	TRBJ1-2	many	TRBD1	TGTGCCAGCAGTTACTCATACGACAGGGGGTTCTATGGCTACACCTTC	CASSYSYDRGFYGYTF
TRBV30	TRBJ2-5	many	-	TGTGCCTGGAGTAGCGACAGGGAGGGTCGAGAGACCCAGTACTTC	CAWSSDREGRETQYF
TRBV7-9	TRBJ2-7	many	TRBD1	TGTGCCAGCGCCCCGCCCGGGACAGGCACCTACGAGCAGTACTTC	CASAPPGTGTYEQYF